This T cell receptor beta chain appears in the sequencing data of a study of early T cells in non-severe SARS-CoV-2 infection (dated by TCRdb to the early 2020s). Concerning the study at large: Because TCR sequencing was done on bulk RNA from unsorted whole blood, the alpha and beta chains could not be paired. Here is what the overall study found, with its caveats: Matching against VDJdb was skewed toward anti-spike CD8 responses, likely underestimated virus-specific expansions, and missed private and CD4 specificities.

Comment on this clonotype: Its antigen remains unidentified. It has no much larger one-base neighbor in the sample; base qualities were not kept.

A case-control design nested within a healthcare worker cohort in London, UK, was used, with weekly nasopharyngeal swab PCR tests and blood sampling performed. Healthcare workers were recruited during the week of the UK lockdown, between 23 and 31 March 2020, and followed weekly for up to about 15 weeks. CDR1 and CDR2, looked up from the germline V gene (reference sequence), are LGHDT and YNNKEL. Measured from the cysteine to the phenylalanine, the CDR3 is 12 residues long. The DNA shown is the 36-base CDR3, in frame from base 1. V and J are truncated by 1 base and 2 bases respectively, leaving an intervening sequence of 3 bases. The library was produced with 5' RACE. TCRdb lists the instrument as NextSeq 500. To correct for sequencing error and PCR bias, the TCR library protocol tagged individual cDNA molecules with unique molecular identifiers. TCR alpha and beta chains were both sequenced, and the abundances of alpha and beta sequences in each sample were closely correlated with each other. On the study's bioinformatics: Decombinator V4 was used to annotate the V gene, J gene and CDR3 of the TCR sequences. Expanded TCRs were defined as changing significantly between any two time points under a Poisson model with p below 0.0001. Abundances of TCRs were expressed as counts per million after normalisation to the total number of TCRs sequenced in each sample. MAIT TCRs were defined by TRAV1-2 paired with TRAJ12, TRAJ20 or TRAJ33, and iNKT TCRs by TRAV10 paired with TRAJ18. VDJdb, accessed 1 November 2021, was searched for CMV, EBV and SARS-CoV-2 annotated TCRs, with TCRs annotated for multiple antigens excluded. The raw public data were reprocessed by TCRdb itself: fastp quality trimming at Q25, MiXCR clonotype calling, in-frame beta chains only. When rows share a CDR3 protein, they turn into one entry using the most common DNA and genes. TCRdb's processing, not the authors' own work, is the source of the V and J calls. Counted in this sample were fewer than 85,000 distinct CDR3 sequences; about 16% of them appeared once. 2.9% of the sample belongs to the ten largest clones.

The sequence joins TRBV3-1 to TRBJ2-7, with the D gene not clear enough to name. Material: whole blood. This TCR came from an adult who was a healthcare worker with PCR-confirmed SARS-CoV-2 infection or an uninfected control (not recorded which). The nucleotide sequence is TGTGCCAGCAGCCAAGTTGCCTACGAGCAGTACTTC. It is translated as CASSQVAYEQYF.